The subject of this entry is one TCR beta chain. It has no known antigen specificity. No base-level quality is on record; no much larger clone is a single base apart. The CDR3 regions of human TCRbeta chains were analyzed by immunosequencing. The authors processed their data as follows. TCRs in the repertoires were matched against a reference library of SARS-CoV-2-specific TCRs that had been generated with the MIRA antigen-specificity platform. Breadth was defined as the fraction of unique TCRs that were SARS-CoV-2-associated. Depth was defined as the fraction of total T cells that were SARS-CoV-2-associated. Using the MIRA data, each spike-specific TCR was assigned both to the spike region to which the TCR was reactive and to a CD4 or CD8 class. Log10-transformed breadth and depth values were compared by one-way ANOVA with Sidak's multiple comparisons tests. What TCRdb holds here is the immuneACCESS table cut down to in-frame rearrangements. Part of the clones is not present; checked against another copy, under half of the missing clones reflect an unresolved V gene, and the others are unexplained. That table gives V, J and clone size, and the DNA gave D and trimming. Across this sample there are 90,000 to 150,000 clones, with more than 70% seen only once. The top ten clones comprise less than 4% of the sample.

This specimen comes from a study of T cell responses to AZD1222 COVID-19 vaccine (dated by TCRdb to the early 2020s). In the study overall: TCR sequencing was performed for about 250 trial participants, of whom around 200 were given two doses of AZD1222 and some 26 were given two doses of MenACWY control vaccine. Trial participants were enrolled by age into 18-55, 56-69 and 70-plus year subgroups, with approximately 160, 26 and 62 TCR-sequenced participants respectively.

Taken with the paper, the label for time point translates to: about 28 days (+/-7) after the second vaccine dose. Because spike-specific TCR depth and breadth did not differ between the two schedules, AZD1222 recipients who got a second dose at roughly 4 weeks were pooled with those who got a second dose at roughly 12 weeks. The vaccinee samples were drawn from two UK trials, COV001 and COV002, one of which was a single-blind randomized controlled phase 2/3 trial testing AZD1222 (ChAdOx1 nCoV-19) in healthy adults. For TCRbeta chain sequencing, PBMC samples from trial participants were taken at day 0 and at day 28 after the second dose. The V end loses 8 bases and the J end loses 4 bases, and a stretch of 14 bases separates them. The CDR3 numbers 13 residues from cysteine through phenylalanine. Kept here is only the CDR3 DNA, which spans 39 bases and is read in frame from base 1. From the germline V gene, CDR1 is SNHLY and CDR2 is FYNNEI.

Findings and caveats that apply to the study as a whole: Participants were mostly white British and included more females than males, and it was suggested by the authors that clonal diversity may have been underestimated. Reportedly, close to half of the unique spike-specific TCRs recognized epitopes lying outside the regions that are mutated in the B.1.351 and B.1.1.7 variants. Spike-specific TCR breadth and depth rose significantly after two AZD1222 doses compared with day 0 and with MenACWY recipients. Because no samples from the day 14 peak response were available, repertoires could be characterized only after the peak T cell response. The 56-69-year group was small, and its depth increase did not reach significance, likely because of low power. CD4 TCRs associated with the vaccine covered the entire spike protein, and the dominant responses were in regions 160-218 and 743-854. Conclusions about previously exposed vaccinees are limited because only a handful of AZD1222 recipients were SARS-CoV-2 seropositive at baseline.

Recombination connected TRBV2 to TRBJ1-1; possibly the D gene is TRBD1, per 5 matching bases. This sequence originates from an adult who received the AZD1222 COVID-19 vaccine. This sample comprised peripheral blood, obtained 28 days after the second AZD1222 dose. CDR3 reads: CASGPGVRTEAFF. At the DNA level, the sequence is TGTGCCAGCGGCCCGGGGGTACGCACTGAAGCTTTCTTT.